These T cell receptor beta chains were read from a single sample in a study of blood T cell repertoires in COVID-19. The repertoire was sequenced with immunoSEQ multiplex PCR; TCRdb's copy has only in-frame clones and lacks some. The sample holds about 140,000 clones, around 89% seen once. Material for sequencing was peripheral blood. The receptors shown here come from a woman aged 55-69 years with active COVID-19. Each CDR3 is given with its conserved first and last residue. A D gene is named only where the DNA matches it firmly.

J gene	D gene	V gene	CDR3 protein
TRBJ2-5	.	TRBV20-1	CSARLQETQYF
TRBJ2-5	TRBD2	TRBV5-4	CASSPSSKAGGETQYF
TRBJ2-7	TRBD2	TRBV28	CASSVSGRSYEQYF
TRBJ2-7	.	TRBV5-5	CASSLVQGPFEQYF
TRBJ2-1	.	TRBV7-2	CASSFGTRGEQFF
TRBJ2-3	.	TRBV5-4	CASSSSLARETDTQYF
TRBJ1-1	TRBD1	TRBV9	CASSVEGARNTEAFF
TRBJ1-1	.	TRBV11-2	CASSLVTWGVGFF
TRBJ1-3	.	TRBV6-5	CASSYDNSGNTIYF
TRBJ2-5	TRBD2	TRBV10-3	CAIWGGRSQETQYF
TRBJ2-1	TRBD2	TRBV5-1	CASSYRLAGAYNEQFF
TRBJ2-7	.	TRBV21-1	CASSSEGLAGAYEQYF
TRBJ2-7	TRBD2	TRBV10-3	CAISEPGLATDEQYF
TRBJ1-2	TRBD1	TRBV5-4	CASSSPGQGVYGYTF
TRBJ1-6	TRBD1	TRBV27	CASSFGTGLFSPLHF